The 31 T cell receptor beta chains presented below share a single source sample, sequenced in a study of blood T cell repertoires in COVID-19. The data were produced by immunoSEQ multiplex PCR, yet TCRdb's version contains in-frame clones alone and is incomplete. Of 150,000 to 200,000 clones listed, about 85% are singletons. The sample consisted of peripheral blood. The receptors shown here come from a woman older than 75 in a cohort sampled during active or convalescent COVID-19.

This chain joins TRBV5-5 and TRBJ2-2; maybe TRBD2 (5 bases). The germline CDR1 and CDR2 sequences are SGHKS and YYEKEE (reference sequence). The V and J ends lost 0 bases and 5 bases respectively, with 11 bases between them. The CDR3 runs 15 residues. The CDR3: CASSLGPRGTGELFF. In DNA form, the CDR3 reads TGTGCCAGCAGCTTGGGACCCCGAGGGACCGGGGAGCTGTTTTTT. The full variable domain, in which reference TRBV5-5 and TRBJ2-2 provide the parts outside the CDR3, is DAGVTQSPTHLIKTRGQQVTLRCSPISGHKSVSWYQQVLGQGPQFIFQYYEKEERGRGNFPDRFSARQFPNYSSELNVNALLLGDSALYLCASSLGPRGTGELFFGEGSRLTVL.

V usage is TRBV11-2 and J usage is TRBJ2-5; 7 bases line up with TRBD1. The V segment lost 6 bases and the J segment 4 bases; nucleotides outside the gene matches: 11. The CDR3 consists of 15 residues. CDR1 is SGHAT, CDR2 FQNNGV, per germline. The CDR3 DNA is TGTGCCAGCAGGATCTACAGGGGCATAGTAGAGACCCAGTACTTC. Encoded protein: CASRIYRGIVETQYF.

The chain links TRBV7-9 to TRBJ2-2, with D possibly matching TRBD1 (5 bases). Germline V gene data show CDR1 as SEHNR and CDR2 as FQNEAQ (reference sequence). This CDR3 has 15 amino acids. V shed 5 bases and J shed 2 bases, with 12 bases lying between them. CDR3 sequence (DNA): TGTGCCAGCAGCCCCCCCCAGGGTAACACCGGGGAGCTGTTTTTT. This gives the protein CASSPPQGNTGELFF.

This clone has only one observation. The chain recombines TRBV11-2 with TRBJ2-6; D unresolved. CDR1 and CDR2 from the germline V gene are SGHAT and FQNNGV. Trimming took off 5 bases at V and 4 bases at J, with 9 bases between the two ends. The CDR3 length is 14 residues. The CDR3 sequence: CASSLERGANVLTF. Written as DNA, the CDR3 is TGTGCCAGCAGCCTTGAGAGGGGGGCCAACGTCCTGACTTTC.

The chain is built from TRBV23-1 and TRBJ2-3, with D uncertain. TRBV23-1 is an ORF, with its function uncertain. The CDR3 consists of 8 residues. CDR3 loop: CVEDTQYF. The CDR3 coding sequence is TGCGTAGAGGATACGCAGTATTTT.

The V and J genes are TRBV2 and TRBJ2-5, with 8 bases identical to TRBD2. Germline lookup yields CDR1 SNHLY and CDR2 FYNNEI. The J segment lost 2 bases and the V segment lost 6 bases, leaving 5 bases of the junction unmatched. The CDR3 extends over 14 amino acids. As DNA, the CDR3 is TGTGCCAGCAGGGCTAGCGGGCCTCAAGAGACCCAGTACTTC. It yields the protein CASRASGPQETQYF.

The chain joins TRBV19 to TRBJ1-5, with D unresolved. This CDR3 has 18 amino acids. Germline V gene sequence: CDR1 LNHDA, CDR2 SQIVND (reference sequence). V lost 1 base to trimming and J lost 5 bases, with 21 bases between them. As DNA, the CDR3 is TGTGCCAGTAGTATAGGGCGCTGGCGAGGTAGGGAGGATCAGCCCCAGCATTTT. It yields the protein CASSIGRWRGREDQPQHF.

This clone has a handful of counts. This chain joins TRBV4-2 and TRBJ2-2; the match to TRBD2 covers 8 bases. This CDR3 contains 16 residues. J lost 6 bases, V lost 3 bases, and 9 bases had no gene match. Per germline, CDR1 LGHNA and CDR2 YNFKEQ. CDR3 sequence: CASSHPGTSHPGELFF. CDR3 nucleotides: TGTGCCAGCAGCCATCCCGGGACTAGTCATCCCGGGGAGCTGTTTTTT.

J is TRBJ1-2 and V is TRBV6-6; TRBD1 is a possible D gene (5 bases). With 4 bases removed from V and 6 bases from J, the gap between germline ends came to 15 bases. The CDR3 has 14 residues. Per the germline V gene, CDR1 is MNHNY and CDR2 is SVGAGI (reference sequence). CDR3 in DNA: TGTGCCAGCAGTTCGGACACGGTTGTAAATGGCTACACCTTC. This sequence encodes CASSSDTVVNGYTF.

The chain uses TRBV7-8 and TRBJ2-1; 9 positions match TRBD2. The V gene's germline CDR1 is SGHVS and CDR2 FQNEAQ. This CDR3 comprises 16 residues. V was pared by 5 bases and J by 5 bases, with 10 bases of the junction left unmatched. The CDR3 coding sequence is TGTGCCAGCAGCCCTAATGGAGCGGGAGGAAACAATGAGCAGTTCTTC. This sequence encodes CASSPNGAGGNNEQFF.

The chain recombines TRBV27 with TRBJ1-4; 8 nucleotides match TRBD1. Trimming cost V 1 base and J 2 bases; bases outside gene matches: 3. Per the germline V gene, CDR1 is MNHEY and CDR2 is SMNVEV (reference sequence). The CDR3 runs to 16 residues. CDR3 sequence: CASSLFGQGTNEKLFF. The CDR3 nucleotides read TGTGCCAGCAGTTTATTCGGACAGGGTACTAATGAAAAACTGTTTTTT.

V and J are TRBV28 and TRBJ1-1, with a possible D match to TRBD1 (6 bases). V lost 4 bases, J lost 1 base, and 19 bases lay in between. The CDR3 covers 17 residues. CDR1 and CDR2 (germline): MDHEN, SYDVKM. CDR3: CASSSIGWGTPNTEAFF. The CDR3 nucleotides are TGTGCCAGCAGTTCCATTGGGTGGGGGACACCGAACACTGAAGCTTTCTTT.

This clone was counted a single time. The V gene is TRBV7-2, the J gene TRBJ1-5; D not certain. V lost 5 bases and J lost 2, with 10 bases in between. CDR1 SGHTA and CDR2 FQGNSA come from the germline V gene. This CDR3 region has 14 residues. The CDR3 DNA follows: TGTGCCAGCAGCCCTGACGGGGGCAATCAGCCCCAGCATTTT. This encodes CASSPDGGNQPQHF.

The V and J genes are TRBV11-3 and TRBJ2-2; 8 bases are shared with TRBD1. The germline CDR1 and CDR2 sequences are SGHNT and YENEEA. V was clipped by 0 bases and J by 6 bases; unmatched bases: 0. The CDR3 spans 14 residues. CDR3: CASSLEQGAGELFF. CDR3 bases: TGTGCCAGCAGCTTAGAACAGGGGGCCGGGGAGCTGTTTTTT.

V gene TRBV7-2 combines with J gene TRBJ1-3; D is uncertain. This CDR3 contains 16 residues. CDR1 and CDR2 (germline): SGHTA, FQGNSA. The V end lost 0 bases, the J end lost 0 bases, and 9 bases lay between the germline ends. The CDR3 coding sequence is TGTGCCAGCAGCTTAGCTGTTAGGAGCTCTGGAAACACCATATATTTT. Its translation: CASSLAVRSSGNTIYF.

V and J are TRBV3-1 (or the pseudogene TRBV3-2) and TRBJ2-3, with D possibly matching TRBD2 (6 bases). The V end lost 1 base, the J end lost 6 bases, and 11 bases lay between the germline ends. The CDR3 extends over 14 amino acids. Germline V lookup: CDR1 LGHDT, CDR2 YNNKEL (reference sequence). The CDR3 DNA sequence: TGTGCCAGCAGCCAAGTGGGTGGGGGGGATACGCAGTATTTT. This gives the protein CASSQVGGGDTQYF.

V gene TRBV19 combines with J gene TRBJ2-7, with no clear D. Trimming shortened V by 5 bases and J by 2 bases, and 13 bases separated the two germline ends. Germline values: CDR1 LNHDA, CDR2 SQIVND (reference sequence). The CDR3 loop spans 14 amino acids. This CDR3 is CASSPPLFPYEQYF. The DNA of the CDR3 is TGTGCCAGTAGTCCTCCCCTATTCCCCTACGAGCAGTACTTC.

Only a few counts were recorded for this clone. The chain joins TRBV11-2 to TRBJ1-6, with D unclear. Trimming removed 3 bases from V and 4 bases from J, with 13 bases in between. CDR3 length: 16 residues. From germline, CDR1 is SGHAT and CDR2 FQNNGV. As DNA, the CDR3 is TGTGCCAGCAGCTTCCCGGGTGCGCGGTATAATTCACCCCTCCACTTT. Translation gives CASSFPGARYNSPLHF.

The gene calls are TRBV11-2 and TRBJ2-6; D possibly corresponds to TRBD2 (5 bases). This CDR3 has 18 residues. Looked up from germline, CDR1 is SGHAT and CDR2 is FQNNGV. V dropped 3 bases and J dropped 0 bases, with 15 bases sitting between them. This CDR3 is CASSFDPGRGSGANVLTF. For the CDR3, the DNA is TGTGCCAGCAGCTTTGACCCCGGACGGGGCTCTGGGGCCAACGTCCTGACTTTC. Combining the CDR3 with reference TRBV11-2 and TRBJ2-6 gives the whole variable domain EAGVAQSPRYKIIEKRQSVAFWCNPISGHATLYWYQQILGQGPKLLIQFQNNGVVDDSQLPKDRFSAERLKGVDSTLKIQPAKLEDSAVYLCASSFDPGRGSGANVLTFGAGSRLTVL.

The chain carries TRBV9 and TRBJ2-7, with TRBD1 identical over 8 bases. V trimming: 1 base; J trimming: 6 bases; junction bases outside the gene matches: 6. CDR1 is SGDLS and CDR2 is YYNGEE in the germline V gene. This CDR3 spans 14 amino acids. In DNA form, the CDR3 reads TGTGCCAGCAGCGTACATCTGGACAGGGCCGAGCAGTACTTC. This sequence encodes CASSVHLDRAEQYF.

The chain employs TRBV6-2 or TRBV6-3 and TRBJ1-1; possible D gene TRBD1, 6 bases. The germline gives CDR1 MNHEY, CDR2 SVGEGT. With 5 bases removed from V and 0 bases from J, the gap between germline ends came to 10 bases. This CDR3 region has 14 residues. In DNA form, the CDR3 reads TGTGCCAGCAGTAAGGACAGCGTGAACACTGAAGCTTTCTTT. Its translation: CASSKDSVNTEAFF.

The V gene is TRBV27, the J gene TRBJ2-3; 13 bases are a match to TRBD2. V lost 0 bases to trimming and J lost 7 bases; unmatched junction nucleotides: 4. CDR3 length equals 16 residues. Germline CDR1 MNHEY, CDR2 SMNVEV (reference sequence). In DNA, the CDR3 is TGTGCCAGCAGTTTATCGACTAGCGGGGGGCTGAATACGCAGTATTTT. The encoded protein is CASSLSTSGGLNTQYF.

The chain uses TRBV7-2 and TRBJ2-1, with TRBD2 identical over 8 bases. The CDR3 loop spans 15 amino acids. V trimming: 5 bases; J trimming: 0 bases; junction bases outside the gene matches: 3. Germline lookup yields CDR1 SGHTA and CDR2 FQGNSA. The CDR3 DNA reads TGTGCCAGCAGCCCGAGCGGGGGCTCCTACAATGAGCAGTTCTTC. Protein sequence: CASSPSGGSYNEQFF.

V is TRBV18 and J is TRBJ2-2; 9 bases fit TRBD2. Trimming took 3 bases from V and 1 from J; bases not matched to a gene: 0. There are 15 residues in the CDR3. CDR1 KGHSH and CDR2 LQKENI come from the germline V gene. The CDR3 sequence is CASSPTSGNTGELFF. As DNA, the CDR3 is TGTGCCAGCTCACCGACTAGCGGGAACACCGGGGAGCTGTTTTTT.

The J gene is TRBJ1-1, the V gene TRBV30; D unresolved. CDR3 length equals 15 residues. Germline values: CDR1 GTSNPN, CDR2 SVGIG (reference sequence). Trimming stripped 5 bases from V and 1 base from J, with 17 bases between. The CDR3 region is CAWSAPLGRNTEAFF. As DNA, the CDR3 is TGTGCCTGGTCCGCCCCCCTGGGCCGGAACACTGAAGCTTTCTTT.

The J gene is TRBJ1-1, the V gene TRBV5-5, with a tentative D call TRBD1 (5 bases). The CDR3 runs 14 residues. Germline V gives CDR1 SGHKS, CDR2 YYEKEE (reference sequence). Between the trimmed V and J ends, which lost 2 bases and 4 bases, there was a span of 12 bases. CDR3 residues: CASSFGGVGTEAFF. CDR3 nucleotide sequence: TGTGCCAGCAGCTTCGGAGGGGTCGGCACTGAAGCTTTCTTT. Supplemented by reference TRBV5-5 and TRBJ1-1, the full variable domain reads DAGVTQSPTHLIKTRGQQVTLRCSPISGHKSVSWYQQVLGQGPQFIFQYYEKEERGRGNFPDRFSARQFPNYSSELNVNALLLGDSALYLCASSFGGVGTEAFFGQGTRLTVV.

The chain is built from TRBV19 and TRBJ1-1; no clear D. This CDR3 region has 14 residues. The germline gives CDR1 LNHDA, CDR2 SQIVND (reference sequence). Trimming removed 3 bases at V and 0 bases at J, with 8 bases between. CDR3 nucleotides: TGTGCCAGTAGTATCTCACAGATGAACACTGAAGCTTTCTTT. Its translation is CASSISQMNTEAFF.

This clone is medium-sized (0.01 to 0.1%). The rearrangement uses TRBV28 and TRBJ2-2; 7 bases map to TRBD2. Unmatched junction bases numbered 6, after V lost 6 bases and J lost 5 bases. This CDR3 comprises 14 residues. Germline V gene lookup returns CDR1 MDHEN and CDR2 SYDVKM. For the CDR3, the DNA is TGTGCCAGCAGAAGGACTAGTCGGACCGGGGAGCTGTTTTTT. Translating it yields CASRRTSRTGELFF.

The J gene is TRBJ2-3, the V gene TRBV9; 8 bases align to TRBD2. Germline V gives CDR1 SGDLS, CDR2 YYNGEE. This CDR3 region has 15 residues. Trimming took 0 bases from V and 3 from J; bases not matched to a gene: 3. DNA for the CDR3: TGTGCCAGCAGCGTAGGTGGCGGGGGGACAGATACGCAGTATTTT. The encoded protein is CASSVGGGGTDTQYF.

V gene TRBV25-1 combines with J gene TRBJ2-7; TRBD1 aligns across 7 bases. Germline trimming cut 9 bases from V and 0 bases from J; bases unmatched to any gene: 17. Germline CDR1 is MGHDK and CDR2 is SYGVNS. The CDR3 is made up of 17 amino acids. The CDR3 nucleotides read TGTGCCAGGACGGGACGGGGCGACAGGGCCTACTCCTACGAGCAGTACTTC. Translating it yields CARTGRGDRAYSYEQYF.

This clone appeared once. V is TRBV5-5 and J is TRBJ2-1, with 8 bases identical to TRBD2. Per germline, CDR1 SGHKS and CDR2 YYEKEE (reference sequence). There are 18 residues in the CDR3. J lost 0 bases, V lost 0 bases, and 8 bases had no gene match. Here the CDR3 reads CASSLAQREGPSYNEQFF. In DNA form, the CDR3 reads TGTGCCAGCAGCTTGGCCCAACGGGAGGGCCCCTCCTACAATGAGCAGTTCTTC. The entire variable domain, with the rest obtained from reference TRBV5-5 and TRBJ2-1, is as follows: DAGVTQSPTHLIKTRGQQVTLRCSPISGHKSVSWYQQVLGQGPQFIFQYYEKEERGRGNFPDRFSARQFPNYSSELNVNALLLGDSALYLCASSLAQREGPSYNEQFFGPGTRLTVL.